This T cell receptor (beta chain) was sequenced during a study of response to subunit inactivated influenza vaccine. V was pared by 3 bases and J by 5 bases, with 12 bases between. Germline V gene lookup returns CDR1 SGHTA and CDR2 FQGNSA. The CDR3 is 14 residues long. From the RT-PCR reads, TCRdb called clonotypes with MiXCR, one entry per CDR3 protein. The sample has around 750,000 distinct CDR3 sequences; less than 25% are singletons. The sequence derives from a man aged 45-65 years who received an inactivated influenza vaccine. The chain is built from TRBV7-2 and TRBJ2-3; tentatively, D is TRBD1 (6 bases). The starting material was PBMCs from blood, obtained more than 4 days after vaccination. This chain's CDR3 is CASSFGEGVDTQYF. DNA of the CDR3: TGTGCCAGCAGCTTCGGTGAGGGGGTAGATACGCAGTATTTT.